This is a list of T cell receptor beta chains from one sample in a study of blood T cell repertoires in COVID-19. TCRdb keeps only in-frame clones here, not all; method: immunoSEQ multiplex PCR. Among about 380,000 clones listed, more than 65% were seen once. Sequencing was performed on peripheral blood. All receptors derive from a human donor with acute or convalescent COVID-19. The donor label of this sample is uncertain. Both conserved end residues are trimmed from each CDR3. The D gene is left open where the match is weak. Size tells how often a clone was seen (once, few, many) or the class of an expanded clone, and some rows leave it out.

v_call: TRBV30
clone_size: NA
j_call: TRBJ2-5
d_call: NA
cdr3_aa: AWSGVEETQY

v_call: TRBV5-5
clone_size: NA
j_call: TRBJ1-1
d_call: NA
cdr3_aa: ASSQGHFEAF

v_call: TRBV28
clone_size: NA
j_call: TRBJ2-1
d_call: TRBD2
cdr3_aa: ASRASGVTYNEQF

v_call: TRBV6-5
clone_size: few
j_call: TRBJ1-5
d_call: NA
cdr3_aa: ASSYSGRRNQPQH

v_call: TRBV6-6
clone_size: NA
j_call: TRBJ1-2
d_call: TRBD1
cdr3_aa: ASSYSQGGPDSGYT

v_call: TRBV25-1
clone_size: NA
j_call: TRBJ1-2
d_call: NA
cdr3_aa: ASSVFRDGGYGYT

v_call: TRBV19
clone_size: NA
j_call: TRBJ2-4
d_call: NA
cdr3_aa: ASSTPGIAKNIQY

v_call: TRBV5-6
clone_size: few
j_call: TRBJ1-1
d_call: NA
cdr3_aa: ASTLGGSLNTEAF

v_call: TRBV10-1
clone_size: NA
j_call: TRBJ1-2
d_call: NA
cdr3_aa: ASSENPYYGYT

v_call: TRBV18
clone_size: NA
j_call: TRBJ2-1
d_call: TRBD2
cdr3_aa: ASSQLTSGGAEGYNEQF

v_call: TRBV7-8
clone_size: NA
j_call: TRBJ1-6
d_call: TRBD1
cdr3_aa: ASSRGGSPLH

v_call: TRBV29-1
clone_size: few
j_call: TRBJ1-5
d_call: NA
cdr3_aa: SVETGSNQPQH

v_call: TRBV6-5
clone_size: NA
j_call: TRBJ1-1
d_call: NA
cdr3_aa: ASSALGQQNTEAF

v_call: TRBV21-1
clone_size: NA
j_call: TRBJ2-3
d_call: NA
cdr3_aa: ASSTGQGAKDYLTDTQY

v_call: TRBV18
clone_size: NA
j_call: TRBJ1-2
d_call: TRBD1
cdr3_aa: ASSLQGDNYGYT

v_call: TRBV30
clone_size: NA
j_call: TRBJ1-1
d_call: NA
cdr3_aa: AWSIWRDTEAF

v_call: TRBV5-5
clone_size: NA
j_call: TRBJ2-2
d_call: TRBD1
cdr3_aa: ASSFTGVTGELF

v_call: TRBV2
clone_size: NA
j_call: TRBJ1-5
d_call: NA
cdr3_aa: ASKGGVRQPQH

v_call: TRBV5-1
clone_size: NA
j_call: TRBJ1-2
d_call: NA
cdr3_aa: ASSLSAGVNYGYT

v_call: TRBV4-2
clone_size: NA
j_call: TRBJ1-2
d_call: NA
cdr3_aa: ASSADRYNGYT

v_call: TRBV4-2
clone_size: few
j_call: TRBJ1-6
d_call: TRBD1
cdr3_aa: ASSHGQANSPLH

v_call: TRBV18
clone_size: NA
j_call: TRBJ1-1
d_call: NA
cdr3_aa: ASSPRQGNTEAF

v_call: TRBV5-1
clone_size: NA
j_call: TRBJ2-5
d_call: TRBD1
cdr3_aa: ASSWGTGGQETQY

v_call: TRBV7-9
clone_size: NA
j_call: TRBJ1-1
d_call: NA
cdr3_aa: ASSHRGTEAF

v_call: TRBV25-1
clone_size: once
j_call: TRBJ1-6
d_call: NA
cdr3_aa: ASSEGQLDNSPLH

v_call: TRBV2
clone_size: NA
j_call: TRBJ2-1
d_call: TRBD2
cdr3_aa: ASSGLAGGNEQF

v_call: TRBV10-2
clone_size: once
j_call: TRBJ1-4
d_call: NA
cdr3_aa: ASSESGAVGLF

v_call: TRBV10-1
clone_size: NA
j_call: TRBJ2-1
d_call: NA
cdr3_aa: ASSPTDSYNEQF

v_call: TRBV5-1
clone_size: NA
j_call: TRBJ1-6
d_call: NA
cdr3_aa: ASFLDNSSPLH

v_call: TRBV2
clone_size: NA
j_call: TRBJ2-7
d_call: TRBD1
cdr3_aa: ASRGQGTGEQY